The T cell receptor beta chain under discussion was sequenced for a study of T-cell reconstitution after alpha-beta-depleted transplantation in children listed by TCRdb under 2016. General notes on the study: T-cell immune reconstitution after TCRalphabeta/CD19-depleted allogeneic hematopoietic cell transplantation in children was quantitatively tracked in the study by means of TCR repertoire profiling.

Taken from cysteine to phenylalanine, the CDR3 has 13 residues. CDR3 DNA only is kept here, 39 bases in frame from base 1. The germline ends are 10 bases apart after V is trimmed by 2 bases and J by 7 bases. Taken from the germline V gene, the CDR1 and CDR2 loops are SGHRS and YFSETQ. The table lists this clonotype with many counts. Its antigen is unknown. No clone much larger than this one lies a single base away; base qualities are absent. Library preparation employed PCR. The reads were generated on an Illumina HiSeq 2500. TCR libraries were prepared with molecular barcoding, using unique molecular identifiers to normalize TCRbeta repertoire quantification. TCRdb reprocessing: public reads trimmed at Q25 with fastp, clones called with MiXCR, in-frame beta chains kept. For every CDR3 protein sequence, its rows merge into one entry that carries the most common genes and DNA. In this sample the table shows a few hundred thousand distinct CDR3 sequences, about 9.4% of which occur a single time. The ten largest clones take up 2% to 2.5% of the sample.

The starting material was PBMCs from the stem cell graft donor, obtained from the stem cell graft. The source is a human donor who donated a stem cell graft to a child with acute lymphoblastic leukemia. The chain employs TRBV5-1 and TRBJ2-1; the D gene is perhaps TRBD1, from 6 matching bases. The DNA sequence is given as TGCGCCAGCAGCTTCAGTCAGGGGAATGAGCAGTTCTTC. Its coded protein is CASSFSQGNEQFF.